The present T cell receptor (beta chain) was sequenced within a study of tumor-infiltrating lymphocytes in primary liver carcinoma. Study context: Staging of the tumors gave T1-T3 N0M0, with widths of about 4.2 to 11 cm.

TCR beta cDNA came from 400 to 500 ng total RNA, primed with a constant-region primer. Slightly modified ARM-PCR served as the procedure for the TCR beta libraries. These libraries came from three rounds of nested multiplex PCR. Researchers ran the first two PCR rounds for roughly 10 cycles each with TRBV1-TRBV30 forward primers and a C-beta reverse primer. Via MiXCR, TCRdb re-called the multiplex PCR reads, giving one row per CDR3 protein. The profile shows approximately 330,000 distinct CDR3 sequences, almost 65% of them singletons. Study conclusions and caveats: Tumor tissue displayed a significantly greater top-250-clone fraction than blood (p = 0.039). Tumor region pairs shared more overlap than did tumor-adjacent and tumor-blood pairs.

The source of the blood RNA was unsorted whole blood, and germline DNA was extracted as well. The CDR3 has 11 amino acids. V shed 4 bases and J shed 4 bases, with 7 bases lying between them. The germline V gene has CDR1 GTSNPN and CDR2 SVGIG (reference sequence). Turning to this clonotype: Its antigen remains unknown.

The clonotype was recovered from a man in his forties or fifties with primary liver carcinoma and hepatitis B virus infection. The rearrangement uses TRBV30 and TRBJ1-1; no firm D call. What was sequenced was peripheral blood. CDR3 in amino acids: CAWTGCTEAFF. CDR3 DNA sequence: TGTGCCTGGACAGGTTGCACTGAAGCTTTCTTT.